This T cell receptor beta chain emerged from a study of blood T cells in healthy people across ages. This clonotype showed up just a few times. Its matching antigen is unknown. In terms of origin and age, donors were healthy Caucasian individuals from Russia aged about 6 to 100. The amount of total RNA extracted per sample was at least 5.5 micrograms. The CDR3 consists of 11 residues. CDR1 is DFQATT, CDR2 SNEGSKA, per germline (reference sequence). Between the trimmed V and J ends, which lost 6 bases and 6 bases, there was a span of 10 bases. Study-wide points: PBMCs left unsorted prevented a conclusive naive versus antigen-experienced comparison. One million T cells yielded diversity estimates that were considered underestimates.

Primers used in a second PCR of about 6 to 11 cycles were a sample-barcoded 5' primer and a J-beta primer mix. TCRdb analysed the 5' RACE reads with MiXCR anew, one entry per CDR3 protein. The data hold roughly 1.4 million distinct CDR3 sequences, with approximately 59% observed a single time. The sequenced sample consisted of blood. The clonotype comes from a man younger than 35 in good health. The chain combines TRBV20-1 with TRBJ2-3; D is unclear. CDR3 bases: TGCAGTGCCTCCTTTGCCGATACGCAGTATTTT. It codes for CSASFADTQYF.